These 15 T cell receptor beta chains share one sample of origin, sequenced in a study of T cell responses to AZD1222 COVID-19 vaccine. The table came from immunoSEQ multiplex PCR; TCRdb's copy has only in-frame clones and leaves some out. The sample lists 150,000 to 200,000 clones, 90% to 95% occurring once. The starting material was peripheral blood, obtained 28 days after the second AZD1222 dose. These receptors came from an adult who received the AZD1222 COVID-19 vaccine.

J is TRBJ1-6 and V is TRBV9, with TRBD1 matching 10 bases. CDR1 is SGDLS, CDR2 YYNGEE, per germline. Trimming at V came to 0 bases and at J to 10 bases, leaving 4 bases not matched to a gene. The CDR3 covers 15 residues. The CDR3 nucleotides are TGTGCCAGCAGCGTAGCCGGACAGGGGGGCTCACCCCTCCACTTT. Translation: CASSVAGQGGSPLHF.

This sequence joins TRBV4-1 and TRBJ1-2; D is undetermined. Trimming cost V 0 bases and J 5 bases, with 16 bases left between them. This CDR3 region has 16 residues. From germline, CDR1 is MGHRA and CDR2 YSYEKL. This CDR3 is CASSQDRYTLPYGYTF. CDR3 coding DNA: TGCGCCAGCAGCCAAGATCGGTACACACTCCCGTATGGCTACACCTTC.

This clone is a singleton in its sample. CDR3 nucleotides: TGTGCCAGCAGCCAAGGGTGGCGGGAGGGATCCGGCGAGCAGTACTTC. This translates into CASSQGWREGSGEQYF. The chain has TRBV4-2 and TRBJ2-7; TRBD2 agrees at 9 bases. The CDR3 consists of 16 residues. In germline, CDR1 is LGHNA, CDR2 YNFKEQ. Trimming at V came to 1 base and at J to 6 bases, leaving 10 bases not matched to a gene.

The CDR3 nucleotides are TGCGCCAGCAGCCAAGAACCACTAGCTTACGAGCAGTACTTC. Amino acids: CASSQEPLAYEQYF. The genes are TRBV4-3 and TRBJ2-7, with a possible D match to TRBD2 (6 bases). Trimming left V 0 bases short and J 4 bases short, with 10 bases between. CDR3 size: 14 residues. CDR1 and CDR2 from the germline V gene are LGHNA and YSLEER.

The V call is TRBV6-2 or TRBV6-3, the J call TRBJ2-7, with D unresolved. There are 14 residues in the CDR3. Germline V gene sequence: CDR1 MNHEY, CDR2 SVGEGT. The ends were cut back, 2 bases at V and 7 bases at J, with 15 bases in the middle. The chain's CDR3 is CASSYDSRTKEQYF. CDR3 DNA sequence: TGTGCCAGCAGTTACGATTCTAGGACGAAAGAGCAGTACTTC.

This chain joins TRBV28 and TRBJ1-2; perhaps TRBD1 as D (5 bases). Germline assignment: CDR1 MDHEN and CDR2 SYDVKM. This CDR3 is built from 15 residues. Trimming stripped 2 bases from V and 3 bases from J, with 13 bases between. The CDR3 protein is CASSLALGDHYGYTF. Written as DNA, the CDR3 is TGTGCCAGCAGTTTAGCCCTTGGGGACCACTATGGCTACACCTTC.

The J gene is TRBJ1-1, the V gene TRBV7-8; possible D gene TRBD1, 6 bases. Germline V gene sequence: CDR1 SGHVS, CDR2 FQNEAQ. V was trimmed by 5 bases and J by 4 bases, leaving 17 bases between them. There are 15 residues in the CDR3. CDR3 DNA sequence: TGTGCCAGCAGCCCAAGGGTAGGGGGGCCCACTGAAGCTTTCTTT. Translating gives CASSPRVGGPTEAFF.

This chain links TRBV7-8 with TRBJ2-2; D possibly matches TRBD1 or TRBD2 (8 bases each). Germline assignment: CDR1 SGHVS and CDR2 FQNEAQ. This CDR3 is 18 amino acids long. Trimming pared 0 bases from V and 4 bases from J, leaving 18 bases between. As DNA, the CDR3 is TGTGCCAGCAGCTTAGCGCTCATTAGCGGGACAGGCACCGGGGAGCTGTTTTTT. Its protein is CASSLALISGTGTGELFF.

This clone occurred once. This chain connects TRBV6-5 to TRBJ2-7, with 8 bases fitting TRBD2. Germline V gene lookup returns CDR1 MNHEY and CDR2 SVGAGI. V lost 6 bases to trimming and J lost 4 bases; unmatched junction nucleotides: 11. The length of the CDR3 is 15 residues. The CDR3 nucleotides read TGTGCCAGCAGCCACCCCCGGGGGGGTTTGTACGAGCAGTACTTC. It codes for CASSHPRGGLYEQYF.

The V and J genes are TRBV9 and TRBJ2-5, with TRBD2 matching over 7 bases. V gave up 2 bases and J gave up 5 bases; unmatched junction bases: 9. Germline V gene data show CDR1 as SGDLS and CDR2 as YYNGEE. This CDR3 is 15 amino acids long. In nucleotides, the CDR3 is TGTGCCAGCAGCGTCCAAGCGGGAACGGGTGAGACCCAGTACTTC. Its protein product is CASSVQAGTGETQYF. The variable domain in full, completed from reference TRBV9 and TRBJ2-5, reads DSGVTQTPKHLITATGQRVTLRCSPRSGDLSVYWYQQSLDQGLQFLIQYYNGEERAKGNILERFSAQQFPDLHSELNLSSLELGDSALYFCASSVQAGTGETQYFGPGTRLLVL.

The rearrangement uses TRBV3-1 (or the pseudogene TRBV3-2) and TRBJ2-3; possibly TRBD2 for D (6 bases). Germline CDR1 and CDR2: LGHDT and YNNKEL (reference sequence). The CDR3 length is 15 residues. V shed 4 bases and J shed 4 bases, with 15 bases lying between them. CDR3 protein: CASSPSAGSADTQYF. The CDR3 DNA sequence: TGTGCCAGCAGCCCATCCGCCGGGAGTGCAGATACGCAGTATTTT.

This clone was observed once. CDR3 sequence (DNA): TGTGCCAGCAGCCAAACAGGGAGCCGTAACTATGGCTACACCTTC. This codes for CASSQTGSRNYGYTF. The chain uses TRBV3-1 (or the pseudogene TRBV3-2) and TRBJ1-2; D perhaps matches TRBD1 (6 bases). The germline V gene has CDR1 LGHDT and CDR2 YNNKEL (reference sequence). The V end lost 2 bases, the J end lost 1 base, and 11 bases lay between the germline ends. CDR3 size: 15 residues.

This chain connects TRBV9 to TRBJ1-1; a possible D gene is TRBD1 (6 bases). CDR1 is SGDLS and CDR2 is YYNGEE in the germline V gene. The CDR3 extends over 13 amino acids. Trimming stripped 3 bases from V and 1 base from J, with 7 bases between. CDR3 protein: CASSATGNTEAFF. In DNA form, the CDR3 reads TGTGCCAGCAGCGCGACAGGGAACACTGAAGCTTTCTTT.

The chain links TRBV27 to TRBJ2-7; 8 nucleotides agree with TRBD2. Per the germline V gene, CDR1 is MNHEY and CDR2 is SMNVEV (reference sequence). After removal of 3 bases from V and 2 bases from J, the junction contained 3 bases not matched to a gene. This CDR3 is built from 14 residues. CDR3 in DNA: TGTGCCAGCAGTTTGGTAGCGGGAACCTACGAGCAGTACTTC. It yields the protein CASSLVAGTYEQYF.

In its sample, this clone was seen once. V and J are TRBV2 and TRBJ2-1, with no clear D. This CDR3 has 12 residues. The V end was cut by 3 bases, the J end by 6 bases, with 6 bases between. Germline assignment: CDR1 SNHLY and CDR2 FYNNEI. CDR3: CASSDSSNEQFF. CDR3 DNA sequence: TGTGCCAGCAGTGATTCGAGCAATGAGCAGTTCTTC.